One sample yielded the 2 T cell receptor beta chains listed below, sequenced in a study of cytomegalovirus exposure and HLA in healthy donors. The study ran its PCR with 60 Vbeta and 13 Jbeta primers. Data came from immunoSEQ multiplex PCR; TCRdb stores just in-frame clones and leaves some out. Among roughly 100,000 clones, 55% to 80% were seen once, and the ten largest hold over 3%. The source material was PBMCs. These receptors all come from a middle-aged man in good health and CMV-seronegative.

The chain couples TRBV4-1 to TRBJ2-5, with TRBD1 as a possible D gene (5 bases). Deletions cut 0 bases from V and 4 bases from J, with 12 bases between. Germline V CDR1 and CDR2: MGHRA, YSYEKL. The CDR3 has 15 amino acids. The CDR3 bases are TGCGCCAGCAGCCAAGAGGCAGGGCTTGGAGAGACCCAGTACTTC. Its translation is CASSQEAGLGETQYF.

This clone was detected only a few times. This chain uses TRBV28 with TRBJ2-5, with 7 bases lining up with TRBD1. Germline-derived CDR1 and CDR2 are MDHEN and SYDVKM. CDR3 length equals 13 residues. The V segment lost 6 bases and the J segment 2 bases; nucleotides outside the gene matches: 3. The CDR3 nucleotides read TGTGCCAGCAGCCAACAGGGGCAAGAGACCCAGTACTTC. It is translated as CASSQQGQETQYF.